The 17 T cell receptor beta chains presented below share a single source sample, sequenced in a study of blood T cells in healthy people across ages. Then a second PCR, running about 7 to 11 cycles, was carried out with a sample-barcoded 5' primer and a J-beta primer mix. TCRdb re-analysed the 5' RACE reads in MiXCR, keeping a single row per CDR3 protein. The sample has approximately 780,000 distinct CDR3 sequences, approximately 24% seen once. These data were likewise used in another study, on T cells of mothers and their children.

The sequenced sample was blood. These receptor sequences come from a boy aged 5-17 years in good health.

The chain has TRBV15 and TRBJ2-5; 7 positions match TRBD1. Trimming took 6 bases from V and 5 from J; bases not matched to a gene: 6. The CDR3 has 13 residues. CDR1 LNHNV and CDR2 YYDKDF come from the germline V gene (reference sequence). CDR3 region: CATRLTGWETQYF. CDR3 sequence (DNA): TGTGCCACCAGGCTGACAGGGTGGGAGACCCAGTACTTC. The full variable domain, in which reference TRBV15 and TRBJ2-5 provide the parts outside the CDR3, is DAMVIQNPRYQVTQFGKPVTLSCSQTLNHNVMYWYQQKSSQAPKLLFHYYDKDFNNEADTPDNFQSRRPNTSFCFLDIRSPGLGDTAMYLCATRLTGWETQYFGPGTRLLVL.

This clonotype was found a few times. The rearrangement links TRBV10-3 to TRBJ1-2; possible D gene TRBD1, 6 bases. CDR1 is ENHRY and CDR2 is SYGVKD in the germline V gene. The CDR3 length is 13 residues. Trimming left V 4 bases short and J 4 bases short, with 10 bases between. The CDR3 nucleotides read TGTGCCATCAGTGGACAGGAGCTCTATGGCTACACCTTC. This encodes CAISGQELYGYTF.

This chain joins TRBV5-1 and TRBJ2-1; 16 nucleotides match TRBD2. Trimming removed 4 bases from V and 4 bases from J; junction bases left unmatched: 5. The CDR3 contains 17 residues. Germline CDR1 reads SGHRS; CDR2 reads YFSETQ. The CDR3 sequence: CASSTGLAGGKYNEQFF. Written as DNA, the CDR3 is TGCGCCAGCAGCACGGGACTAGCGGGGGGGAAGTACAATGAGCAGTTCTTC.

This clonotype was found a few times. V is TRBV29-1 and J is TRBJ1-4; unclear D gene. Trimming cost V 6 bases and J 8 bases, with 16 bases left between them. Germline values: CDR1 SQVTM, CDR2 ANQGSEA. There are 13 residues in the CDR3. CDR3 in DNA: TGCAGCGTGTGGGCCCCCGGTGAGGAAAAACTGTTTTTT. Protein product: CSVWAPGEEKLFF.

CDR3 sequence (DNA): TGTGCCAGCAGTTTCGTCCCGACGGGTTCTAACTATGGCTACACCTTC. It translates to CASSFVPTGSNYGYTF. This chain links TRBV27 with TRBJ1-2; D not resolved. The CDR3 runs to 16 residues. CDR1 is MNHEY, CDR2 SMNVEV, per germline (reference sequence). The V end lost 3 bases, the J end lost 0 bases, and 14 bases lay between the germline ends.

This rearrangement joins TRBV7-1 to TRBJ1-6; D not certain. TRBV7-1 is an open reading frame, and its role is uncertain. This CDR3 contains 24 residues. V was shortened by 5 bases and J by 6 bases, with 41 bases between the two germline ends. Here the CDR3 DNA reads TGTGCCAGCAGCGCAATCAGGTCTCCAAATAAAACACCGTCAGCAACTTCGGGTAATTCACCCCTCCACTTT. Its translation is CASSAIRSPNKTPSATSGNSPLHF.

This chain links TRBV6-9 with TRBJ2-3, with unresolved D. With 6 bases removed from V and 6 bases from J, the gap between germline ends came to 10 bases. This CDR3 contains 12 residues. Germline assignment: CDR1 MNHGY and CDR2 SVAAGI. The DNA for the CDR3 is TGTGCCAGCAGCCAAATGCGGGATACGCAGTATTTT. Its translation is CASSQMRDTQYF.

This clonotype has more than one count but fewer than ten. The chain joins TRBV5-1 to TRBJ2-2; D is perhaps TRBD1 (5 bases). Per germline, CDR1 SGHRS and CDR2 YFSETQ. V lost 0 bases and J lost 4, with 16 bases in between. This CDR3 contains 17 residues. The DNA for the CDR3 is TGCGCCAGCAGCTTGGGGAGCAGGGTCGTTAGCACCGGGGAGCTGTTTTTT. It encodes CASSLGSRVVSTGELFF.

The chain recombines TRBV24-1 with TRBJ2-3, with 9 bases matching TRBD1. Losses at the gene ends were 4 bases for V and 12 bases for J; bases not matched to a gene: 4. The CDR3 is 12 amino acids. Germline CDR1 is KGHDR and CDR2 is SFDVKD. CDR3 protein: CATSENRGPQYF. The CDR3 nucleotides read TGTGCCACCAGTGAGAACAGGGGGCCCCAGTATTTT.

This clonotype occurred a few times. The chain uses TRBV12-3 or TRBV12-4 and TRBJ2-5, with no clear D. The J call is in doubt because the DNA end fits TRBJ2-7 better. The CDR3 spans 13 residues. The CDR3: CASSSPRLHEQYF. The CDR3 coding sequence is TGTGCCAGCAGTTCTCCTCGTTTGCACGAGCAGTACTTC.

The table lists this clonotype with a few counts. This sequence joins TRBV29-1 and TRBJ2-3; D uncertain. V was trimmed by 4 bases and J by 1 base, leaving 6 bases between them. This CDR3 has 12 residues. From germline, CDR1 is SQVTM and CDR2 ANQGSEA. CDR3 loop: CSVVGRTDTQYF. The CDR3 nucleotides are TGCAGCGTTGTGGGTCGCACAGATACGCAGTATTTT.

CDR3 region: CASSWGTGVAFF. The CDR3 DNA is TGTGCCAGCAGTTGGGGCACGGGTGTAGCTTTCTTT. The chain employs TRBV12-3 or TRBV12-4 and TRBJ1-1; TRBD1 is a possible D gene (5 bases). The V end was cut by 4 bases, the J end by 10 bases, with 13 bases between. The CDR3 contains 12 residues.

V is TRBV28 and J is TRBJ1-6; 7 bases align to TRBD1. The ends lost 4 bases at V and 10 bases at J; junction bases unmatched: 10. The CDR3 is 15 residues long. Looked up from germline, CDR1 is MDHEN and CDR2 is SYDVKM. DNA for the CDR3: TGTGCCAGCAGTTCCACAGGGGAAGGTGGGTCACCCCTCCACTTT. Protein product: CASSSTGEGGSPLHF.

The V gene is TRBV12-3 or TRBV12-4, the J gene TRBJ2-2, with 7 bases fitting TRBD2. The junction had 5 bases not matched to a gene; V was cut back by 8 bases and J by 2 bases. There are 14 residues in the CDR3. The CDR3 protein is CASLRGTNTGELFF. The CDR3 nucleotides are TGTGCCAGCCTGCGGGGGACTAACACCGGGGAGCTGTTTTTT.

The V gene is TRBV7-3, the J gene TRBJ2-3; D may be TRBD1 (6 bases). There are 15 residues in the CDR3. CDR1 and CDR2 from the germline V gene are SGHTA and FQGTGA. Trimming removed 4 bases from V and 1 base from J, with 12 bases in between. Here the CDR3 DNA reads TGTGCCAGCAGCTCCTCAGGGGCGGGCACAGATACGCAGTATTTT. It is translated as CASSSSGAGTDTQYF.

The CDR3 region is CASSARLAGGVLGETQYF. CDR3 nucleotide sequence: TGTGCCAGCAGCGCCCGACTAGCGGGGGGTGTTTTAGGGGAGACCCAGTACTTC. The rearrangement links TRBV7-2 to TRBJ2-5, with 13 nucleotides matching TRBD2. The V segment lost 5 bases and the J segment 5 bases; nucleotides outside the gene matches: 14. The CDR3 sequence is 18 residues long. The germline V gene encodes CDR1 SGHTA and CDR2 FQGNSA.

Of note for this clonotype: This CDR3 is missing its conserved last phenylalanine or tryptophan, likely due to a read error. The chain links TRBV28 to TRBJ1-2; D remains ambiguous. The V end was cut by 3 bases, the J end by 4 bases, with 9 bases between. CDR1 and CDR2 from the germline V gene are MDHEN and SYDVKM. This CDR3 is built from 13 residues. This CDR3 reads CASSLTEGYGYTV. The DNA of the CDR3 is TGTGCCAGCAGTTTGACCGAGGGCTATGGCTACACCGTC.